The entry below gives a single TCR beta chain sequence along with its context. This sample was included in a study of blood T cell repertoires in COVID-19. CDR1 and CDR2 from the germline V gene are SQVTM and ANQGSEA. The CDR3 contains 12 residues. V shed 3 bases and J 3 bases; nucleotides not matched to a gene: 2. Libraries were prepared by immunoSEQ multiplex PCR; TCRdb keeps only in-frame clonotypes and omits some of them. The top ten hold 6.5% to 9% of the sample, which has some 170,000 clones, approximately 80% seen once. The chain recombines TRBV29-1 with TRBJ2-7; 7 nucleotides agree with TRBD1. The TCR was taken from a woman in her forties with COVID-19, enrolled during active disease. The sequencing input was peripheral blood. The CDR3 loop reads CSVEGQNYEQYF. Here the CDR3 DNA reads TGCAGCGTTGAGGGACAGAACTACGAGCAGTACTTC.